What follows describes a single T cell receptor beta chain. The antigen it binds to is not known. No base qualities exist here, and no much larger clone lies one base off it. This specimen belongs to a study of blood T cell repertoires in COVID-19 (dated by TCRdb to the early 2020s). Regarding the study in general: Samples covering the acute and convalescent phases of COVID-19 were provided by collaborators in the United States, Italy and Spain. Where available, HLA class I and class II types were taken from metadata supplied by the sample provider and were not determined by assay-based typing. Deeply sampled blood TCRbeta repertoires from subjects exposed to, actively infected with, or recovered from COVID-19 were included in the dataset. The prospective study material was composed of cDNA or gDNA derived from T cells, B-cell-depleted T cells, or PBMCs. A de-identified subject ID, COVID-19 status, age in years and sex were almost always included in the sample metadata. A freely available public database, intended as a resource for researchers studying the immune response to SARS-CoV-2, is where the repertoires were released. Samples came from the ongoing ImmuneRACE study (first 160 participants) plus 1,254 subjects from 6 global collaborators. The study at large found these results: Clinical and demographic metadata were provided uncurated, with the amount varying by source and participant.

In Seattle, one collaborating source enrolled patients while the infection was active and tracked those patients longitudinally over the course of disease. Collaborating institutions collected whole blood in K2EDTA tubes following their own protocols. For TCRbeta analysis, collaborators shipped samples as frozen whole blood, isolated PBMCs, or DNA extracted from either of those sample types. Compared with germline, V lacks 9 bases and J lacks 7 bases; bases without a gene match: 5. CDR3 length: 13 amino acids, cysteine to phenylalanine. The CDR3 DNA has 39 bases and is translated from base 1. The CDR1 and CDR2 encoded by the germline V gene are SGHRS and YFSETQ. TCRbeta CDR3 regions were amplified from genomic DNA using the immunoSEQ Assay, a bias-controlled multiplex PCR. The authors processed their data as follows. Within the assay, amplification of reference gene primers was used to estimate how many nucleated cells each sample contained. Sequence reads were collapsed and filtered to measure the absolute abundance of every unique TCRbeta CDR3 rearrangement. For each sample, productive Simpson clonality was calculated by taking the square root of Simpson's diversity index across productive rearrangements. TCRdb mirrors the immuneACCESS table, restricted to in-frame sequences. Some clones are absent from its copies; in checked studies, under half trace to an unresolved V gene, and the reason for the others is unknown. The V and J calls and clone size are taken from that table; D and trimming were inferred from the DNA. Across this sample there are under 400,000 clones, with 70% to 90% seen only once. The ten largest clones represent 8.5% to 12% of the sample.

The TCR was taken from a woman in her 30s with COVID-19, enrolled during active disease. The sample comprised peripheral blood. Recombination connected TRBV5-1 to TRBJ2-7; TRBD2 aligns with 15 central bases. The CDR3 reads as follows: CATGLAGGGEQYF. The nucleotides read TGCGCCACGGGACTAGCGGGAGGCGGAGAGCAGTACTTC.